Listed below are T cell receptor beta chains from one sample, sequenced in a study of T cell responses to AZD1222 COVID-19 vaccine. Using immunoSEQ multiplex PCR, the repertoire was profiled, and TCRdb retains in-frame clones only, with some absent. The sample lists around 160,000 clones, about nine tenths occurring once. The sample was peripheral blood, taken on day 0 of AZD1222 vaccination. Receptor source: an adult in good health. Both conserved end residues are part of each CDR3. Fields, in order: CDR3 protein, CDR3 length, J gene, V gene.

CDR3: CASSPSWVGPNEQFF
length: 15
J: TRBJ2-1
V: TRBV27

CDR3: CAISDGTSGPYEQYF
length: 15
J: TRBJ2-7
V: TRBV10-3

CDR3: CASSPTGGDEQYF
length: 13
J: TRBJ2-7
V: TRBV7-9

CDR3: CASRSGQTYEQYF
length: 13
J: TRBJ2-7
V: TRBV6-5

CDR3: CATSTSYDRELGEQYF
length: 16
J: TRBJ2-7
V: TRBV15

CDR3: CASSQDSTDTKLFF
length: 14
J: TRBJ1-4
V: TRBV4-2

CDR3: CATHADEKLFF
length: 11
J: TRBJ1-4
V: TRBV6-5

CDR3: CASSPTSDRGTGELFF
length: 16
J: TRBJ2-2
V: TRBV18

CDR3: CASSLASGSSGNTIYF
length: 16
J: TRBJ1-3
V: TRBV5-5

CDR3: CASRPTANTEAFF
length: 13
J: TRBJ1-1
V: TRBV5-1

CDR3: CASSLARYTGELFF
length: 14
J: TRBJ2-2
V: TRBV11-1

CDR3: CASNIPGQANTGELFF
length: 16
J: TRBJ2-2
V: TRBV28

CDR3: CASSYLLNTEAFF
length: 13
J: TRBJ1-1
V: TRBV6-5

CDR3: CASSLGDRENTEAFF
length: 15
J: TRBJ1-1
V: TRBV7-9

CDR3: CASSYNPAWGGGASYEQYF
length: 19
J: TRBJ2-7
V: TRBV7-2

CDR3: CSVALSDTDTQYF
length: 13
J: TRBJ2-3
V: TRBV29-1

CDR3: CASSLGRTQNNSPLHF
length: 16
J: TRBJ1-6
V: TRBV11-2

CDR3: CASSSPTSGRPAFF
length: 14
J: TRBJ2-1
V: TRBV28

CDR3: CASSNQASTDTQYF
length: 14
J: TRBJ2-3
V: TRBV19

CDR3: CASSSQGSYEQYF
length: 13
J: TRBJ2-7
V: TRBV7-9

CDR3: CASTSSGTTTGELFF
length: 15
J: TRBJ2-2
V: TRBV19

CDR3: CASSQDSRGGYTF
length: 13
J: TRBJ1-2
V: TRBV4-3

CDR3: CATSETAGNTIYF
length: 13
J: TRBJ1-3
V: TRBV24-1

CDR3: CASSQGPPGQGGNTIYF
length: 17
J: TRBJ1-3
V: TRBV4-3

CDR3: CASYKQAMNTEAFF
length: 14
J: TRBJ1-1
V: TRBV6-5